The text below deals with one TCR beta chain. Measured with immunoSEQ multiplex PCR; TCRdb has only the in-frame clones, and not every one. Among around 130,000 clones, 85% to 90% were seen once, and the ten largest hold about 2%. The CDR3 is 14 residues long. The germline V gene encodes CDR1 SGHRS and CDR2 YFSETQ. Germline trimming cut 7 bases from V and 5 bases from J; bases unmatched to any gene: 2. This sample stems from a study of blood T cell repertoires in COVID-19. About the research overall: PBMCs, B-cell-depleted T cells, or T cells were the source of the cDNA or gDNA that made up the material.

The chain combines TRBV5-1 with TRBJ2-1, with 14 bases that match TRBD2. The source of this sequence is a man between 65 and 80 years old with active COVID-19. Sequencing was carried out using peripheral blood. Here the CDR3 DNA reads TGCGCCAGCGGGACTAGCGGGAGAAACAATGAGCAGTTCTTC. It codes for CASGTSGRNNEQFF.